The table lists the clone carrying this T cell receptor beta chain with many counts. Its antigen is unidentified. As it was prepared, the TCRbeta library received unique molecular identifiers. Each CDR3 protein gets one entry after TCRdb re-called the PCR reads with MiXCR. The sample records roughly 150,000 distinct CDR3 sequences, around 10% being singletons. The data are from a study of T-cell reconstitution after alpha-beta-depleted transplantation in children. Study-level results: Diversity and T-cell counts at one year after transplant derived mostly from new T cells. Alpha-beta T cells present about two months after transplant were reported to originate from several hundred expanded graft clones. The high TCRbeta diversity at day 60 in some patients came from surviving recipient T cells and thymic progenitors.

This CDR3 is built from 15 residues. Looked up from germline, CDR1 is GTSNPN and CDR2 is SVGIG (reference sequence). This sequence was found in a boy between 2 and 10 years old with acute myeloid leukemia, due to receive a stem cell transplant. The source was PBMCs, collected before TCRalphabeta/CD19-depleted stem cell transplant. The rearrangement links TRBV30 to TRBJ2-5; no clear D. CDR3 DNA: TGTGCGGCCCTAACCCCCGGCCGGATCGAAGAGACCCAGTACTTC. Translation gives CAALTPGRIEETQYF.